This entry features one T cell receptor (beta chain) sequence. The antigen remains undetermined. The CDR3 sequence is 17 residues long. Trimming took 6 bases from V and 0 from J, leaving 18 bases between them. CDR1 is KGHSH and CDR2 is LQKENI in the germline V gene. The data were obtained in a study of T cell repertoires in cytomegalovirus infection. In TCRdb, the reads were re-called with MiXCR into one record per CDR3 protein. This table has 150,000 to 190,000 distinct CDR3 sequences, 23% appearing once. Findings and caveats of the study: In two of eight donors, the top clonotype was HLA-C-restricted CMV-specific.

The chain links TRBV18 to TRBJ2-1; D might be TRBD1 (6 bases). Sequencing input: PBMCs. The receptor was isolated from a human donor in good health (CMV status not recorded). Some clones in this sample may be carry-over from other donors' samples. The CDR3 here is CASSPLDSPISYNEQFF. The CDR3 DNA reads TGTGCCAGCTCCCCCCTGGACAGCCCGATCTCCTACAATGAGCAGTTCTTC.